This T cell receptor beta chain originates from a study of blood T cell repertoires in COVID-19 (dated by TCRdb to the early 2020s). In the study overall: Collaborator samples came from the United States, Italy and Spain and covered acute and convalescent phases of COVID-19. The samples were drawn from the first 160 participants of the ongoing ImmuneRACE study and from some 1,300 subjects provided by 6 global collaborators. The dataset comprised deeply sampled blood TCRbeta repertoires from subjects exposed to, actively infected with, or recovered from COVID-19. Sample metadata almost always included a de-identified subject ID, COVID-19 status, age in years and sex. Where available, HLA class I and class II types were obtained from metadata supplied by the sample provider rather than from assay-based typing. The material from the prospective study consisted of cDNA or gDNA derived from T cells, B-cell-depleted T cells, or PBMCs. The repertoires were made available in a free public database intended to serve as a resource for research on the immune response to SARS-CoV-2.

One collaborating source in Seattle enrolled patients while the patients were actively infected and followed the patients over time throughout the course of disease. Whole blood was collected in K2EDTA tubes by collaborating institutions according to the institutions' own protocols. For TCRbeta analysis, collaborators shipped samples in one of three forms: frozen whole blood, isolated PBMCs, or DNA extracted from either of those sample types. Comments on this clone: It has no known antigen specificity. Base quality data are lacking; no much larger clone is found one base away.

The immunoSEQ Assay, a bias-controlled multiplex PCR, was used to amplify TCRbeta CDR3 regions from genomic DNA. Per the original workflow: The number of nucleated cells in each sample was estimated by amplification of reference gene primers within the assay. To quantify the absolute abundance of each unique TCRbeta CDR3 rearrangement, sequence reads were collapsed and filtered. For each sample, productive Simpson clonality was calculated by taking the square root of Simpson's diversity index across productive rearrangements. TCRdb re-hosts the immuneACCESS table, in-frame sequences only. Its copies lack some clones; in the studies checked, an unresolved V gene accounts for under half of them, and the cause for the rest is not known. D and trimming come from the DNA, and the V and J calls and clone size come from that table. This sample is represented by under 250,000 clones; 88% of them were singletons. The ten largest clones represent roughly a sixth of the sample.

General study outcomes and caveats: The quantity of clinical and demographic metadata differed by source and by participant and was supplied without curation.

This receptor was identified in a man in his fifties with COVID-19, enrolled during active disease. Sequencing used peripheral blood.

The DNA reads as follows: TGTGCCACCAGCGCGACAGGGGGCGAGCAGTACTTC. This yields the protein CATSATGGEQYF. The chain employs TRBV15 and TRBJ2-7; 9 nucleotides in the junction match TRBD1. CDR1 and CDR2 (LNHNV, YYDKDF) derive from the germline V gene (reference sequence). CDR3 length: 12 amino acids, cysteine to phenylalanine. CDR3 DNA is the only sequence kept; it has 36 bases, read in frame from the first base. The germline V end is reduced by 5 bases and the J end by 6 bases; junction bases left unmatched: 2.